Presented here are 27 T cell receptor beta chains from one specimen sequenced in a study of T cell repertoires in cytomegalovirus infection. TCRdb reprocessed the reads via MiXCR and lists one record per CDR3 protein. The profile shows some 600,000 distinct CDR3 sequences, around 24% of them singletons. Source material: CD8+ T cells from PBMCs. These receptors were taken from a human donor in good health (CMV status not recorded). Some clones in this sample may be carry-over from other donors' samples.

The V gene is TRBV13, the J gene TRBJ2-1; 8 bases match TRBD1. The CDR3 length is 13 residues. Germline assignment: CDR1 PRHDT and CDR2 FYEKMQ (reference sequence). The ends lost 2 bases at V and 11 bases at J; junction bases unmatched: 5. The CDR3 DNA reads TGTGCCAGCAGCTTAAGCGACAGGGGAAAGCAGTTCTTC. It translates to CASSLSDRGKQFF.

This clonotype was detected many times. The V and J genes are TRBV28 and TRBJ2-3; TRBD1 is a possible D gene (6 bases). The CDR3 totals 15 residues. Germline CDR1 MDHEN, CDR2 SYDVKM. Trimming shortened V by 5 bases and J by 2 bases, and 14 bases separated the two germline ends. As DNA, the CDR3 is TGTGCCAGCAGTCGGGACATACTTGACACAGATACGCAGTATTTT. Translated: CASSRDILDTDTQYF.

V gene TRBV19 combines with J gene TRBJ2-2, with 8 bases fitting TRBD1. The CDR3 is made up of 16 amino acids. J lost 1 base, V lost 5 bases, and 6 bases had no gene match. CDR1 and CDR2 (germline): LNHDA, SQIVND (reference sequence). CDR3 amino acids: CASSPSTGENTGELFF. The CDR3 DNA reads TGTGCCAGTAGTCCCTCGACAGGGGAGAACACCGGGGAGCTGTTTTTT.

With regard to this clonotype: A read error may explain this, as a much larger clone is one base away. This chain connects TRBV7-6 to TRBJ2-1, with TRBD2 matching over 7 bases. Germline CDR1 and CDR2: SGHVS and FNYEAQ. The trim removed 5 bases at V and 6 bases at J, leaving 10 bases unmatched. The CDR3 covers 15 residues. Here the CDR3 DNA reads TGTGCCAGCAGCCCTTCGGGGAGGGTTTGCAATGAGCAGTTCTTC. Its translation: CASSPSGRVCNEQFF.

The genes are TRBV6-6 and TRBJ2-3; 7 bases map to TRBD1. V shed 8 bases, J shed 2 bases, and the junction held 4 bases outside the gene matches. The CDR3 covers 13 residues. The V gene's germline CDR1 is MNHNY and CDR2 SVGAGI (reference sequence). CDR3 nucleotides: TGTGCCAGCGACAGGGTGTACACAGATACGCAGTATTTT. It yields the protein CASDRVYTDTQYF.

This clonotype was picked up many times. CDR3: CASGLALGLAGGTDTQYF. In DNA, the CDR3 is TGTGCTAGTGGTTTGGCCCTCGGACTAGCGGGGGGCACAGATACGCAGTATTTT. The V and J genes are TRBV12-5 and TRBJ2-3, with 13 bases lining up with TRBD2. In germline, CDR1 is LGHNT, CDR2 FRNRAP. The CDR3 extends over 18 amino acids. The J segment lost 1 base and the V segment lost 1 base, leaving 5 bases of the junction unmatched.

This clonotype was observed many times. The rearrangement joins TRBV7-9 to TRBJ2-1, with unresolved D. The CDR3 covers 15 residues. V was clipped by 5 bases and J by 1 base, with 12 bases between them. Looked up from germline, CDR1 is SEHNR and CDR2 is FQNEAQ (reference sequence). CDR3 region: CASSPPGRSYNEQFF. The CDR3 nucleotides read TGTGCCAGCAGCCCGCCGGGCAGGTCCTACAATGAGCAGTTCTTC.

The rearrangement uses TRBV6-5 and TRBJ2-3, with 8 nucleotides matching TRBD1. Germline trimming cut 5 bases from V and 4 bases from J; bases unmatched to any gene: 11. This CDR3 region has 16 residues. Germline-derived CDR1 and CDR2 are MNHEY and SVGAGI. Here the CDR3 reads CASSAQGAYDPDTQYF. The DNA for the CDR3 is TGTGCCAGCAGTGCGCAGGGGGCTTATGATCCAGATACGCAGTATTTT.

This clonotype came up a few times. This chain links TRBV6-2 or TRBV6-3 with TRBJ1-1, with D unclear. This CDR3 contains 11 residues. Germline V gene data show CDR1 as MNHEY and CDR2 as SVGEGT. Trimming cost V 2 bases and J 11 bases, with 9 bases left between them. The CDR3, as DNA: TGTGCCAGCAGTTACGGCAGGAATGCTTTCTTT. It yields the protein CASSYGRNAFF.

This clonotype showed up just a few times. This chain joins TRBV7-9 and TRBJ1-4, with a possible D match to TRBD1 (5 bases). The CDR3 contains 14 residues. V lost 2 bases, J lost 8 bases, and 12 bases lay in between. Germline CDR1 reads SEHNR; CDR2 reads FQNEAQ (reference sequence). The CDR3 here is CASSLTAGREKLFF. In DNA, the CDR3 is TGTGCCAGCAGCTTAACGGCAGGGAGAGAAAAACTGTTTTTT.

V and J are TRBV12-3 or TRBV12-4 and TRBJ2-2; 13 bases are a match to TRBD2. J lost 5 bases, V lost 6 bases, and 3 bases had no gene match. CDR3 length: 15 amino acids. The CDR3 region is CASRPLAGGTGELFF. The CDR3 nucleotides are TGTGCCAGCAGACCACTAGCGGGGGGGACCGGGGAGCTGTTTTTT.

This clonotype was seen more than once but under ten times. V and J are TRBV4-1 and TRBJ2-7; D perhaps matches TRBD1 (5 bases). This CDR3 has 15 amino acids. Germline V gives CDR1 MGHRA, CDR2 YSYEKL. Between the trimmed V and J ends, which lost 0 bases and 5 bases, there was a span of 14 bases. The CDR3 nucleotides are TGCGCCAGCAGCCAAGATTCAGGGTGGGTAGACGAGCAGTACTTC. It codes for CASSQDSGWVDEQYF.

The table lists this clonotype with a few counts. The gene calls are TRBV20-1 and TRBJ2-3; 8 bases align to TRBD2. Germline CDR1 and CDR2: DFQATT and SNEGSKA (reference sequence). The CDR3 is 15 amino acids. Trimming took 4 bases from V and 1 from J; bases not matched to a gene: 7. The CDR3 coding sequence is TGCAGTGCTACCTTACCAGCGGGGGGCACAGATACGCAGTATTTT. It specifies CSATLPAGGTDTQYF.

This chain uses TRBV7-9 with TRBJ2-4; perhaps TRBD2 as D (8 bases). The V end lost 5 bases, the J end lost 6 bases, and 20 bases lay between the germline ends. The CDR3 has 16 residues. CDR1 and CDR2 (germline): SEHNR, FQNEAQ (reference sequence). CDR3 DNA sequence: TGTGCCAGCAGCCCCCCCGGGGGGGACAGAAGAAACATTCAGTACTTC. The encoded protein is CASSPPGGDRRNIQYF. Full variable domain (rest looked up from reference TRBV7-9 and TRBJ2-4): DTGVSQNPRHKITKRGQNVTFRCDPISEHNRLYWYRQTLGQGPEFLTYFQNEAQLEKSRLLSDRFSAERPKGSFSTLEIQRTEQGDSAMYLCASSPPGGDRRNIQYFGAGTRLSVL.

CDR3 nucleotides: TGTGCCAGCAGCTTTAAGGGGGGTCGCACAGATACGCAGTATTTT. Its translation is CASSFKGGRTDTQYF. The chain is built from TRBV7-9 and TRBJ2-3, with D perhaps matching TRBD1 or TRBD2 (6 bases each). This CDR3 has 15 residues. V was pared by 3 bases and J by 1 base, with 11 bases between. In germline, CDR1 is SEHNR, CDR2 FQNEAQ (reference sequence).

About this clonotype: A much larger clone sits a single nucleotide away, making a read error possible. V and J are TRBV7-6 and TRBJ2-5; TRBD1 or TRBD2 may be the D gene (5 bases each). CDR1 and CDR2 (germline): SGHVS, FNYEAQ. CDR3 size: 15 residues. Trimming cost V 5 bases and J 7 bases, with 20 bases left between them. The CDR3, as DNA: TGTGCCAGCAGCGGCCCACGGGGCTTAGGAGGGACCCAGTACTTC. Its protein product is CASSGPRGLGGTQYF.

This clonotype has only a few counts. The chain employs TRBV28 and TRBJ1-6; D ambiguous. Trimming left V 7 bases short and J 1 base short, with 8 bases between. Germline CDR1 reads MDHEN; CDR2 reads SYDVKM. The CDR3 loop spans 14 amino acids. This chain's CDR3 is CASTGVSYNSPLHF. CDR3 coding DNA: TGTGCCAGCACTGGGGTTTCCTATAATTCACCCCTCCACTTT.

The table lists this clonotype with many counts. V and J are TRBV25-1 and TRBJ2-3; the D is unclear. The germline CDR1 and CDR2 sequences are MGHDK and SYGVNS. Trimming removed 2 bases from V and 0 bases from J, with 12 bases in between. The CDR3 is made up of 16 amino acids. The CDR3 nucleotides are TGTGCCAGCAGTGAAGAGGCCCTTTCTAGCACAGATACGCAGTATTTT. Residues: CASSEEALSSTDTQYF.

At least ten counts were recorded for this clonotype. The chain employs TRBV28 and TRBJ1-2, with D maybe TRBD1 (6 bases). Germline V gives CDR1 MDHEN, CDR2 SYDVKM. The CDR3 has 17 amino acids. V was clipped by 4 bases and J by 0 bases, with 18 bases between them. The CDR3 region is CASSSTWGGLPNYGYTF. Here the CDR3 DNA reads TGTGCCAGCAGTTCCACCTGGGGGGGCCTACCTAACTATGGCTACACCTTC.

The sample holds many counts of this clonotype. The chain uses TRBV7-2 and TRBJ2-1; 8 nucleotides agree with TRBD2. The trim removed 6 bases at V and 0 bases at J, leaving 4 bases unmatched. CDR1 SGHTA and CDR2 FQGNSA come from the germline V gene. The CDR3 contains 15 residues. CDR3 region: CASRLAVSSYNEQFF. The CDR3 coding sequence is TGTGCCAGCAGACTAGCGGTAAGCTCCTACAATGAGCAGTTCTTC.

A few counts support this clonotype. V usage is TRBV19 and J usage is TRBJ2-1; TRBD1 might be the D (5 bases). V lost 7 bases, J lost 9 bases, and 19 bases lay in between. Germline lookup yields CDR1 LNHDA and CDR2 SQIVND (reference sequence). The CDR3 consists of 14 residues. The CDR3 DNA follows: TGTGCCAGTATGACGCGGCCTGAAAGGGGTGAGCAGTTCTTC. Its protein is CASMTRPERGEQFF.

This clonotype has just a few counts. J is TRBJ2-7 and V is TRBV6-5; 8 bases fit TRBD1. The CDR3 runs 14 residues. The ends lost 4 bases at V and 3 bases at J; junction bases unmatched: 5. CDR1 and CDR2 (germline): MNHEY, SVGAGI. The CDR3 sequence is CASSFQTGDYEQYF. CDR3 DNA sequence: TGTGCCAGCAGTTTCCAGACAGGGGACTACGAGCAGTACTTC.

CDR3 region: CASSSLPGTGNQPQHF. CDR3 DNA sequence: TGTGCCAGCAGTTCCCTCCCCGGGACAGGGAACCAGCCCCAGCATTTT. The chain is built from TRBV28 and TRBJ1-5; 9 bases are a match to TRBD1. CDR1 and CDR2 from the germline V gene are MDHEN and SYDVKM. This CDR3 has 16 amino acids. The trim removed 4 bases at V and 7 bases at J, leaving 11 bases unmatched.

In its sample, this clonotype was seen a few times. The gene calls are TRBV7-6 and TRBJ1-1; 7 nucleotides line up with TRBD1. The CDR3 is 15 residues long. Trimming took 2 bases from V and 3 from J; bases not matched to a gene: 6. Germline V gene lookup returns CDR1 SGHVS and CDR2 FNYEAQ. CDR3 nucleotides: TGTGCCAGCAGCTTATTGAGGGGGCTGGACACTGAAGCTTTCTTT. Translation: CASSLLRGLDTEAFF.

This clonotype occurred many times. The rearrangement uses TRBV12-3 or TRBV12-4 and TRBJ1-1; 10 nucleotides agree with TRBD1. CDR3 size: 14 residues. Trimming cost V 4 bases and J 3 bases; bases outside gene matches: 2. The CDR3 DNA follows: TGTGCCAGCAGTTCTGGACAGGGGGACACTGAAGCTTTCTTT. This translates into CASSSGQGDTEAFF.

Worth noting for this clonotype: This may be a read error: a much more frequent sequence differs by one nucleotide. This chain links TRBV7-6 with TRBJ2-1, with unresolved D. Germline CDR1 SGHVS, CDR2 FNYEAQ. The CDR3 has 13 residues. The V end lost 5 bases, the J end lost 8 bases, and 13 bases lay between the germline ends. The CDR3 DNA reads as TGTGCCAGCAGCCGTCGACATGGCCATGAGCAGTTCTTC. This codes for CASSRRHGHEQFF.

This clonotype was counted between two and nine times. The chain is built from TRBV25-1 and TRBJ2-5; D is uncertain. V lost 1 base and J 2 bases, leaving 8 bases between the germline ends. CDR1 MGHDK and CDR2 SYGVNS come from the germline V gene. The CDR3 has 14 amino acids. For the CDR3, the DNA is TGTGCCAGCAGTGAATCTGTTGTTCAAGAGACCCAGTACTTC. It translates to CASSESVVQETQYF.